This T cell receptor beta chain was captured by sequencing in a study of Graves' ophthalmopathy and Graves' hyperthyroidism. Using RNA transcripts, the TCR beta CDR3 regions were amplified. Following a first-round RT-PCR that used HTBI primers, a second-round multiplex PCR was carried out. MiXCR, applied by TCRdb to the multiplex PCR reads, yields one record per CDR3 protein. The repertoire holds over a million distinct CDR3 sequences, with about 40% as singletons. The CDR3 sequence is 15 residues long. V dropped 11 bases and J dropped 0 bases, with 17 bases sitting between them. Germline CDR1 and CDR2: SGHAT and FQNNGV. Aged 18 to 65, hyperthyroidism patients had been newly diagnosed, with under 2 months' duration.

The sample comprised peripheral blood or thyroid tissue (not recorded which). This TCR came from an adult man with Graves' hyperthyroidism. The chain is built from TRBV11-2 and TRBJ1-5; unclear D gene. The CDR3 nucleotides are TGTGCCTCCAGGCGGACGGACTATAGCAATCAGCCCCAGCATTTT. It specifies CASRRTDYSNQPQHF.